This T cell receptor beta chain was captured in a study of blood T cell repertoires in COVID-19. Study details: Specimens from acute and convalescent COVID-19 originated in the United States, Italy and Spain.

Method: immunoSEQ multiplex PCR; TCRdb's copy keeps in-frame clones and lacks some. The sample consists of 140,000 to 150,000 clones, over 75% of them appearing once. The CDR3 contains 15 residues. The junction had 7 bases not matched to a gene; V was cut back by 2 bases and J by 7 bases. Germline loops: CDR1 SGHKS, CDR2 YYEKEE (reference sequence). This receptor was taken from a man aged 70 or older with acute or convalescent COVID-19. The J gene is TRBJ1-2, the V gene TRBV5-5, with 11 positions matching TRBD1. Sequenced: peripheral blood. The DNA for the CDR3 is TGTGCCAGCAGCTTCGAAGGACAGGGGGCCTCTGGCTACACCTTC. Its translation: CASSFEGQGASGYTF.